These 29 T cell receptor beta chains were sequenced from one sample in a study of blood T cell repertoires in COVID-19. The assay was immunoSEQ multiplex PCR, and TCRdb's table has in-frame clones only and misses some. The sample contains a few hundred thousand clones, approximately 78% of which appear only once. Sequenced material: peripheral blood. These receptors were obtained from a woman over 75 with COVID-19, enrolled during active disease.

There are a few counts of this clone. The rearrangement uses TRBV5-6 and TRBJ2-6, with D perhaps TRBD1 (6 bases). Germline CDR1 and CDR2: SGHDT and YYEEEE. V shed 6 bases and J shed 2 bases, with 21 bases lying between them. The CDR3 totals 18 residues. In DNA form, the CDR3 reads TGTGCCAGCAACACTCCCGGACAGTGGGTGGCTGGGGCCAACGTCCTGACTTTC. Translated, it gives CASNTPGQWVAGANVLTF.

The chain recombines TRBV3-1 (or the pseudogene TRBV3-2) with TRBJ1-3; D remains ambiguous. V dropped 1 base and J dropped 2 bases, with 12 bases sitting between them. This CDR3 comprises 16 residues. The germline V gene has CDR1 LGHDT and CDR2 YNNKEL (reference sequence). The CDR3 nucleotides are TGTGCCAGCAGCCAAGGGTCAGAGGCTCCTGGAAACACCATATATTTT. Translation: CASSQGSEAPGNTIYF.

The V and J genes are TRBV6-5 and TRBJ2-4, with 7 bases fitting TRBD1. V gave up 2 bases and J gave up 6 bases; unmatched junction bases: 10. This CDR3 comprises 16 residues. CDR1 is MNHEY, CDR2 SVGAGI, per germline. As DNA, the CDR3 is TGTGCCAGCAGTTACCAAAACCCGGGACAGAGAAACATTCAGTACTTC. Its translation: CASSYQNPGQRNIQYF.

The J gene is TRBJ2-5, the V gene TRBV28; 10 bases map to TRBD2. This CDR3 is built from 14 residues. V lost 3 bases and J lost 4; bases outside the gene matches: 2. Germline V lookup: CDR1 MDHEN, CDR2 SYDVKM. CDR3 protein: CASSLLAGGETQYF. CDR3 bases: TGTGCCAGCAGTTTGTTAGCGGGAGGAGAGACCCAGTACTTC.

The chain recombines TRBV12-3 or TRBV12-4 with TRBJ1-1; no clear D gene. Trimming pared 6 bases from V and 1 base from J, leaving 9 bases between. The CDR3 runs 13 residues. CDR3 residues: CASSDWRNTEAFF. CDR3 sequence (DNA): TGTGCCAGCAGCGATTGGAGGAACACTGAAGCTTTCTTT.

The J gene is TRBJ1-2, the V gene TRBV5-1, with TRBD1 as a possible D gene (5 bases). The length of the CDR3 is 14 residues. Germline assignment: CDR1 SGHRS and CDR2 YFSETQ. Trimming cost V 4 bases and J 4 bases, with 14 bases left between them. The CDR3 region has the DNA TGCGCCAGCAGCCCTACGACGGGGGTCTATGGCTACACCTTC. Amino acids: CASSPTTGVYGYTF.

The chain uses TRBV2 and TRBJ1-2; D gene ambiguous. The CDR3 consists of 12 residues. Looked up from germline, CDR1 is SNHLY and CDR2 is FYNNEI. Between the trimmed V and J ends, which lost 6 bases and 5 bases, there was a span of 10 bases. CDR3 bases: TGTGCCAGCAGAAACTATCGGTATGGCTACACCTTC. Its translation is CASRNYRYGYTF.

CDR3 coding DNA: TGTGCCAGCAGCTTAGCGGATAGCACAGATACGCAGTATTTT. Amino acids: CASSLADSTDTQYF. The chain recombines TRBV6-4 with TRBJ2-3; tentatively, D is TRBD2 (6 bases). Trimming left V 6 bases short and J 0 bases short, with 10 bases between. The CDR3 has 14 amino acids. Germline CDR1 reads MRHNA; CDR2 reads SNTAGT.

V and J are TRBV19 and TRBJ1-5; TRBD1 agrees at 8 bases. Germline lookup yields CDR1 LNHDA and CDR2 SQIVND (reference sequence). V was pared by 6 bases and J by 5 bases, with 0 bases of the junction left unmatched. The CDR3 sequence is 12 residues long. This CDR3 reads CASRQGDQPQHF. CDR3 in DNA: TGTGCCAGTAGACAGGGGGATCAGCCCCAGCATTTT.

This clone has only one observation. V usage is TRBV4-1 and J usage is TRBJ2-2; the D gene is possibly TRBD2 (6 bases). The ends were cut back, 4 bases at V and 2 bases at J, with 17 bases in the middle. The V gene's germline CDR1 is MGHRA and CDR2 YSYEKL. The CDR3 spans 17 residues. The CDR3 DNA reads TGCGCCAGCAGCCTTCGGGGAGGAGGGGATAACACCGGGGAGCTGTTTTTT. Translating it yields CASSLRGGGDNTGELFF.

DNA for the CDR3: TGTGCCAGTAGTATTCGACGACAGGCTGAAGCTTTCTTT. Protein: CASSIRRQAEAFF. This chain connects TRBV19 to TRBJ1-1, with TRBD1 as a possible D gene (6 bases). CDR3 length: 13 residues. CDR1 is LNHDA, CDR2 SQIVND, per germline (reference sequence). Trimming left V 3 bases short and J 6 bases short, with 11 bases between.

V gene TRBV3-1 (or the pseudogene TRBV3-2) combines with J gene TRBJ1-1, with D perhaps matching TRBD1 (6 bases). The CDR3 consists of 13 residues. CDR1 and CDR2 (germline): LGHDT, YNNKEL (reference sequence). V lost 4 bases and J 12 bases, leaving 18 bases between the germline ends. CDR3 nucleotides: TGTGCCAGCAGCCCCGGACAGCCGGAGAGGACTTTCTTT. Its protein is CASSPGQPERTFF.

This chain links TRBV14 with TRBJ2-1; 8 nucleotides align to TRBD2. The V gene end was trimmed by 4 bases and the J gene end by 0 bases; junction bases not matched to a gene: 2. The V gene's germline CDR1 is SGHDN and CDR2 FVKESK. There are 15 residues in the CDR3. CDR3 nucleotides: TGTGCCAGCAGCCGACTAGCGAGCTCCTACAATGAGCAGTTCTTC. It translates to CASSRLASSYNEQFF. The whole variable domain, filled in from reference TRBV14 and TRBJ2-1, reads EAGVTQFPSHSVIEKGQTVTLRCDPISGHDNLYWYRRVMGKEIKFLLHFVKESKQDESGMPNNRFLAERTGGTYSTLKVQPAELEDSGVYFCASSRLASSYNEQFFGPGTRLTVL.

This clone was recorded only once. This chain links TRBV10-2 with TRBJ1-1; 7 bases are a match to TRBD1. Germline values: CDR1 WSHSY, CDR2 SAAADI. Unmatched junction bases numbered 8, after V lost 7 bases and J lost 3 bases. The CDR3 loop spans 14 amino acids. The CDR3 loop reads CASKALTGDTEAFF. CDR3 bases: TGCGCCAGCAAAGCCTTAACAGGGGACACTGAAGCTTTCTTT.

The genes are TRBV12-3 or TRBV12-4 and TRBJ2-7, with D tentatively TRBD2 (5 bases). The CDR3 is 13 amino acids. V was cut by 4 bases and J by 3 bases, with 10 bases left in between. CDR3 sequence reads: CASSSTGIYEQYF. The DNA for the CDR3 is TGTGCCAGCAGTTCCACCGGGATCTACGAGCAGTACTTC.

This clone has at least ten counts. The V call is TRBV5-8, the J call TRBJ1-5; weak D call: TRBD1 (5 bases). Trimming removed 0 bases at V and 3 bases at J, with 13 bases between. The germline V gene encodes CDR1 SGHTS and CDR2 YDEGEE. The CDR3 is 16 amino acids. CDR3 in amino acids: CASSLDPGWNNQPQHF. CDR3 nucleotides: TGTGCCAGCAGCTTGGACCCAGGGTGGAACAATCAGCCCCAGCATTTT.

The J gene is TRBJ2-3, the V gene TRBV11-3; 13 nucleotides agree with TRBD2. Germline loops: CDR1 SGHNT, CDR2 YENEEA. J was trimmed by 6 bases and V by 5 bases; bases with no gene match: 8. This CDR3 is built from 16 residues. CDR3 sequence: CASSLGTSGTGDTQYF. In nucleotides, the CDR3 is TGTGCCAGCAGCCTCGGGACTAGCGGGACAGGGGATACGCAGTATTTT. Full variable domain (rest looked up from reference TRBV11-3 and TRBJ2-3): EAGVVQSPRYKIIEKKQPVAFWCNPISGHNTLYWYLQNLGQGPELLIRYENEEAVDDSQLPKDRFSAERLKGVDSTLKIQPAELGDSAVYLCASSLGTSGTGDTQYFGPGTRLTVL.

This rearrangement joins TRBV5-5 to TRBJ1-2, with D possibly matching TRBD1 (5 bases). V was pared by 4 bases and J by 8 bases, with 12 bases between. This CDR3 has 12 residues. Per germline, CDR1 SGHKS and CDR2 YYEKEE (reference sequence). CDR3 sequence reads: CASSLQGTGYTF. The CDR3 DNA sequence: TGTGCCAGCAGCCTTCAGGGAACCGGCTACACCTTC.

By share, this clone counts as medium-sized. The same CDR3 is also encoded by other DNA sequences in this sample. This chain joins TRBV28 and TRBJ1-5, with 8 bases aligning to TRBD1. V gave up 8 bases and J gave up 4 bases; unmatched junction bases: 4. Germline values: CDR1 MDHEN, CDR2 SYDVKM. The CDR3 sequence is 13 residues long. The chain's CDR3 is CASQYRGNQPQHF. In nucleotides, the CDR3 is TGTGCCAGCCAATACAGGGGGAATCAGCCCCAGCATTTT.

The chain employs TRBV6-6 and TRBJ1-5, with TRBD1 identical over 7 bases. Losses at the gene ends were 6 bases for V and 6 bases for J; bases not matched to a gene: 11. The CDR3 spans 15 residues. In germline, CDR1 is MNHNY, CDR2 SVGAGI (reference sequence). CDR3 bases: TGTGCCAGCAGCACGGGACAGTTTAAGAGTCAGCCCCAGCATTTT. Translating gives CASSTGQFKSQPQHF.

This chain connects TRBV7-9 to TRBJ2-1; 11 bases match TRBD2. CDR3 length: 15 amino acids. The trim removed 1 base at V and 12 bases at J, leaving 8 bases unmatched. Germline CDR1 reads SEHNR; CDR2 reads FQNEAQ (reference sequence). CDR3 coding DNA: TGTGCCAGCAGCTTAGTACTAGCGGGGGCCTACCGGCAGTTCTTC. Translating it yields CASSLVLAGAYRQFF. The full variable domain, in which reference TRBV7-9 and TRBJ2-1 provide the parts outside the CDR3, is DTGVSQNPRHKITKRGQNVTFRCDPISEHNRLYWYRQTLGQGPEFLTYFQNEAQLEKSRLLSDRFSAERPKGSFSTLEIQRTEQGDSAMYLCASSLVLAGAYRQFFGPGTRLTVL.

The V call is TRBV19, the J call TRBJ2-3; tentative D call: TRBD1 (6 bases). The V end was cut by 4 bases, the J end by 4 bases, with 12 bases between. The CDR3 sequence is 14 residues long. In germline, CDR1 is LNHDA, CDR2 SQIVND (reference sequence). The CDR3 DNA sequence: TGTGCCAGTAGTACCCGGACAGTTGCAGATACGCAGTATTTT. This encodes CASSTRTVADTQYF.

V gene TRBV12-5 combines with J gene TRBJ2-3; 15 nucleotides agree with TRBD2. Germline CDR1 is LGHNT and CDR2 is FRNRAP. V lost 5 bases and J lost 4; bases outside the gene matches: 4. CDR3 length equals 16 residues. This CDR3 is CASGDRTSGGADTQYF. The DNA of the CDR3 is TGTGCTAGTGGTGACCGGACTAGCGGGGGGGCAGATACGCAGTATTTT.

This clone has only a few counts. The gene calls are TRBV29-1 and TRBJ1-1; no definite D call. Germline V CDR1 and CDR2: SQVTM, ANQGSEA. This CDR3 contains 11 residues. The V gene lost 7 bases and the J gene lost 1 base, with 7 bases spanning the gap. CDR3 protein: CSGHRNTEAFF. CDR3 sequence (DNA): TGCAGCGGACACCGGAACACTGAAGCTTTCTTT.

This chain connects TRBV28 to TRBJ2-1, with 11 bases lining up with TRBD2. Looked up from germline, CDR1 is MDHEN and CDR2 is SYDVKM. V lost 4 bases to trimming and J lost 2 bases; unmatched junction nucleotides: 1. The CDR3 contains 15 residues. The CDR3 sequence: CASSSTSGTYNEQFF. The CDR3 DNA is TGTGCCAGCAGTTCGACTAGCGGGACCTACAATGAGCAGTTCTTC. The full variable domain, in which reference TRBV28 and TRBJ2-1 provide the parts outside the CDR3, is DVKVTQSSRYLVKRTGEKVFLECVQDMDHENMFWYRQDPGLGLRLIYFSYDVKMKEKGDIPEGYSVSREKKERFSLILESASTNQTSMYLCASSSTSGTYNEQFFGPGTRLTVL.

J is TRBJ2-2 and V is TRBV28; possible D gene TRBD1, 6 bases. Germline V gives CDR1 MDHEN, CDR2 SYDVKM. CDR3 length: 15 amino acids. The V and J ends lost 2 bases and 3 bases respectively, with 10 bases between them. Written as DNA, the CDR3 is TGTGCCAGCAGTTTAGGTACAGGGTACACCGGGGAGCTGTTTTTT. This encodes CASSLGTGYTGELFF.

CDR3 bases: TGTGCCAGCACCCGTGCGGGGGGAGGCAAAAACATTCAGTACTTC. Protein: CASTRAGGGKNIQYF. The V gene is TRBV5-4, the J gene TRBJ2-4; 8 nucleotides match TRBD2. J lost 3 bases, V lost 6 bases, and 8 bases had no gene match. This CDR3 is built from 15 residues. In germline, CDR1 is SGHNT, CDR2 YYREEE (reference sequence).

The chain employs TRBV3-1 (or the pseudogene TRBV3-2) and TRBJ2-1, with 11 bases fitting TRBD2. Per germline, CDR1 LGHDT and CDR2 YNNKEL (reference sequence). The CDR3 runs 16 residues. Trimming took 5 bases from V and 1 from J; bases not matched to a gene: 4. The CDR3 here is CASSSSGGRSYNEQFF. CDR3 coding DNA: TGTGCCAGCAGCTCTAGCGGGGGGAGATCCTACAATGAGCAGTTCTTC.

J is TRBJ2-5 and V is TRBV7-3; D perhaps matches TRBD2 (5 bases). V lost 3 bases to trimming and J lost 4 bases, with 9 bases between them. CDR3 length: 13 residues. From germline, CDR1 is SGHTA and CDR2 FQGTGA. In DNA, the CDR3 is TGTGCCAGCAGCTTTCAACGGGGAGAGACCCAGTACTTC. Its translation: CASSFQRGETQYF.